This T cell receptor beta chain stems from a study of blood T cell repertoires in COVID-19. In the study overall: From the United States, Italy and Spain came samples of acute and convalescent COVID-19.

V lost 0 bases to trimming and J lost 0 bases, with 15 bases between them. The CDR3 has 17 residues. The V gene's germline CDR1 is MNHEY and CDR2 SMNVEV (reference sequence). The table lists this clone with a few counts. Assay used: immunoSEQ multiplex PCR; TCRdb lists only in-frame clones, some missing. The sample holds some 110,000 clones, more than 80% seen once. Seattle patients were enrolled while actively infected and followed longitudinally. The sequence derives from a woman of 80 years or more with COVID-19, enrolled during active disease. Source material: peripheral blood. This chain connects TRBV27 to TRBJ2-7; tentatively, D is TRBD2 (6 bases). CDR3 sequence (DNA): TGTGCCAGCAGTTTATCGAGTGGCGGGGAGAGCTCCTACGAGCAGTACTTC. The encoded protein is CASSLSSGGESSYEQYF.